This TCR beta chain was captured by sequencing in a study of beta chain features in type 1 diabetes (dated by TCRdb to 2016 to 2018). General notes on the study: Mean age, gender distribution, total cell number and subset yield were not different between patients and healthy donors. A total of some 100,000,000 sorted cells were examined across all samples, and a strong correlation was observed between cell number per subset and RNA yield. In the study, TCRB repertoires of sorted circulating CD4+ T cell subsets from recently diagnosed type 1 diabetes patients were compared with those of matched healthy donors. Regulatory and stem cell-like memory subsets were isolated from only 8 patients and roughly 8 healthy donors, whereas naive and central memory subsets came from all 30 or so donors. The paper's findings and limits, for the study overall: Shorter templates might be favored by PCR, yet because patient and control samples were amplified and corrected together, any such skew would affect both groups equally. Because small numbers of individuals were included in the HLA sub-analyses, any influence of HLA type on TCRB rearrangement was left unresolved. Naive, central memory and regulatory TCRB repertoires appeared to be more alike among patients than among healthy donors. Because cDNA was sequenced instead of genomic DNA, activated cells with high expression could be over-represented, although the groups did not differ in activation or CD3 levels. In all four CD4+ subsets, TCRB CDR3 length was moderately but significantly shorter in type 1 diabetes patients. Patients with type 1 diabetes made fewer insertions and deleted more nucleotides at VDJ recombination sites, implying thymic rearrangement abnormalities.

The CDR3 holds 18 amino acids from the cysteine to the phenylalanine. Of the read, only the CDR3 DNA is kept; its 54 bases are in frame from base 1. Germline trimming: 1 base from V, 6 bases from J; junction bases outside gene matches: 13. CDR1 and CDR2 are drawn from the germline V gene: MDHEN, SYDVKM. With respect to this clone: No antigen is known for it. The input lacks base qualities; no much larger clone sits a single base away.

A single peripheral blood draw of approximately 0.11 L on average was collected from each donor into heparinised tubes. Naive, central memory, regulatory and stem cell-like memory CD4+ T cells were sorted on a BD FACSAria II using a panel including CD45RO, CCR7, CD25, CD127, CD95 and CD27. All sorted populations exceeded 98% purity. Right away, PBMCs were isolated by Lymphoprep density gradient centrifugation and were stained directly, with no culture step. Samples were stained and sorted in pairs, with one healthy donor and one patient per experiment, so that batch effects were minimized. The entire isolated RNA was reverse transcribed using the High Capacity cDNA Reverse Transcription Kit, and thus expressed TCRB transcripts were sequenced. Deep immunoSEQ sequencing was applied to naive, central memory and regulatory T cell samples, giving an average of about 3.57 million total reads per sample. Sorted cells were lysed in RLT buffer, and RNA was extracted using DNase-treated RNeasy Micro or Mini kits according to cell number. Each cell subset was processed separately to prevent cross-contamination, with patient and healthy donor samples processed together. Using the immunoSEQ multiplex PCR, TCRB sequences were amplified from cDNA into 87-bp fragments spanning the CDR3 region. The amplicons were sequenced using the Illumina HiSeq platform. Per the source publication's procedure: PCR bias was corrected computationally using synthetic template baselines, and reads within Hamming distance 2 were collapsed, with unmergeable singletons discarded. Reads were aligned against IMGT to assign V, D and J genes, CDR3 length and insertions or deletions at six rearrangement sites. Within each subset, clonotype counts were normalized to sorted cell number, and only after that were true diversity and Gini coefficients computed with the tcR R package. The overlap coefficient, calculated on TCRB nucleotide sequences, was used to measure repertoire sharing. Out-of-frame TCRB sequences from naive cells were analyzed to stand in for the pre-selection repertoire. In TCRdb, the immuneACCESS table is reduced to in-frame sequences with V and J assigned. These tables do not hold every clone; where another copy was compared, an unresolved V gene accounts for under half, and the others remain unexplained. The V and J calls and clone size were taken over from that table, and D and trimming were inferred from the DNA. Here the sample has over 700,000 clones; roughly a sixth occur a single time. The ten largest clones represent 0.02% to 0.03% of the sample.

The chain couples TRBV28 to TRBJ2-3; TRBD2 matches 10 bases in the middle. This clonotype originated in a woman aged 18-29 years in good health. Sequencing was performed on naive CD4+ T cells from blood. The cell subset or site label corresponds to: true naive CD4+ T cells. The CDR3 region: CASSLLGQSGRAEDTQYF. In nucleotides, the sequence is TGTGCCAGCAGTTTATTAGGGCAGAGCGGGAGGGCCGAGGATACGCAGTATTTT.